This TCR beta chain was profiled in a study of OX40 agonist ivuxolimab in advanced cancers. About the study: The dose-escalation group included hepatocellular carcinoma, melanoma, renal cell carcinoma and head and neck cancer. The study, taken as a whole, reports: Both CD4+ and CD8+ T cell populations in blood had undergone clonal expansion by week 6 at 0.1 to 3.0 mg/kg.

Trimming at V came to 3 bases and at J to 4 bases, leaving 3 bases not matched to a gene. The CDR3 extends over 14 amino acids. CDR1 is SEHNR, CDR2 FQNEAQ, per germline (reference sequence). Comments on this clone: Antigen unknown.

Some clones are missing from TCRdb's copy, which holds only in-frame ones; the method was immunoSEQ multiplex PCR. This table has fewer than 85,000 clones, roughly 90% appearing once. The specimen comprised CD4+ or CD8+ T cells sorted from blood, sampled in a trial of the OX40 agonist ivuxolimab. The genes are TRBV7-9 and TRBJ2-7; 10 bases agree with TRBD1. This TCR came from an adult with an advanced solid tumor such as melanoma, head and neck, liver or kidney cancer. The CDR3 is CASSLTGGEYEQYF. The CDR3 region has the DNA TGTGCCAGCAGCTTGACAGGGGGCGAATACGAGCAGTACTTC.